These 4 T cell receptor beta chains came from one sample sequenced in a study of T cell responses to AZD1222 COVID-19 vaccine. Assay: immunoSEQ multiplex PCR; the TCRdb copy retains only in-frame clones and omits some. This sample has over 200,000 clones, with around 94% found just once. The sample in question was peripheral blood, obtained 28 days after the second dose of the MenACWY control vaccine. Receptors originate from an adult who received the MenACWY meningococcal vaccine as a control.

The V gene is TRBV14, the J gene TRBJ2-7, with a tentative D call TRBD2 (5 bases). From germline, CDR1 is SGHDN and CDR2 FVKESK. The CDR3 runs 16 residues. Trimming removed 5 bases at V and 2 bases at J, with 19 bases between. CDR3 residues: CASSTYGGSGAYEQYF. The CDR3 nucleotides read TGTGCCAGCAGCACATACGGTGGGAGTGGGGCCTACGAGCAGTACTTC.

The rearrangement uses TRBV19 and TRBJ2-7; TRBD2 might be the D (6 bases). Trimming pared 9 bases from V and 3 bases from J, leaving 15 bases between. Germline V lookup: CDR1 LNHDA, CDR2 SQIVND (reference sequence). The CDR3 runs 13 residues. CDR3 sequence reads: CASNGGVHYEQYF. The CDR3 bases are TGTGCCAGCAACGGAGGGGTCCACTACGAGCAGTACTTC.

The chain recombines TRBV24-1 with TRBJ2-7; D is unresolved. The CDR3 runs 13 residues. V gave up 4 bases and J gave up 0 bases, with 6 bases separating them. In germline, CDR1 is KGHDR, CDR2 SFDVKD. The CDR3 loop reads CATSDPTSYEQYF. The CDR3 bases are TGTGCCACCAGTGACCCGACCTCCTACGAGCAGTACTTC.

This sequence joins TRBV28 and TRBJ1-3; the D is unclear. Trimming removed 6 bases from V and 4 bases from J, with 4 bases in between. CDR3 length equals 11 residues. Germline V CDR1 and CDR2: MDHEN, SYDVKM. CDR3 in amino acids: CASSVGNTIYF. Written as DNA, the CDR3 is TGTGCCAGCAGCGTAGGAAACACCATATATTTT.